This entry lists 5 T cell receptor beta chains sequenced from one sample in a study of cytotoxic CD8 clonotypes in ibrutinib-treated CLL. Libraries were prepared by immunoSEQ multiplex PCR; TCRdb keeps only in-frame clonotypes and omits some of them. The sample holds 160,000 or so clones; approximately 80% are singletons and the top ten take about 4.5%. The sample was PBMCs, taken after 24 months of ibrutinib treatment. The receptors come from a human donor with chronic lymphocytic leukemia.

The chain carries TRBV5-8 and TRBJ1-5; TRBD1 is a possible D gene (5 bases). Germline V lookup: CDR1 SGHTS, CDR2 YDEGEE. The germline V and J ends were trimmed by 1 base and 7 bases, with 9 bases remaining between them. The CDR3 runs to 13 residues. This chain's CDR3 is CASSLWGNQPQHF. DNA for the CDR3: TGTGCCAGCAGCTTGTGGGGGAACCAGCCCCAGCATTTT. The full variable domain, in which reference TRBV5-8 and TRBJ1-5 provide the parts outside the CDR3, is EAGVTQSPTHLIKTRGQQATLRCSPISGHTSVYWYQQALGLGLQFLLWYDEGEERNRGNFPPRFSGRQFPNYSSELNVNALELEDSALYLCASSLWGNQPQHFGDGTRLSIL.

V is TRBV6-5 and J is TRBJ2-2; 12 bases agree with TRBD2. The junction had 6 bases not matched to a gene; V was cut back by 7 bases and J by 6 bases. CDR1 and CDR2 (germline): MNHEY, SVGAGI. The CDR3 totals 15 residues. The CDR3 DNA reads as TGTGCCAGCACTGCTAGCGGGGGGGCCTCCGGGGAGCTGTTTTTT. This gives the protein CASTASGGASGELFF.

The J gene is TRBJ2-1, the V gene TRBV5-1, with TRBD2 matching over 10 bases. The germline V gene encodes CDR1 SGHRS and CDR2 YFSETQ. The CDR3 runs to 14 residues. V dropped 7 bases and J dropped 5; count of bases not matched to a gene: 6. CDR3 bases: TGCGCCAGCCGCCCGACTAGCGGGCACAATGAGCAGTTCTTC. It encodes CASRPTSGHNEQFF.

CDR3 residues: CASSQDYQGQDEQFF. The CDR3 DNA reads as TGTGCCAGCAGCCAAGATTATCAGGGGCAGGATGAGCAGTTCTTC. The chain links TRBV4-2 to TRBJ2-1; maybe TRBD1 (6 bases). This CDR3 region has 15 residues. The ends were cut back, 0 bases at V and 8 bases at J, with 14 bases in the middle. Germline-derived CDR1 and CDR2 are LGHNA and YNFKEQ.

This chain joins TRBV2 and TRBJ1-3; D gene ambiguous. The length of the CDR3 is 13 residues. CDR1 is SNHLY, CDR2 FYNNEI, per germline. Trimming shortened V by 10 bases and J by 2 bases, and 12 bases separated the two germline ends. CDR3 sequence reads: CATSVGAGNTIYF. The DNA of the CDR3 is TGTGCCACCTCGGTCGGGGCTGGAAACACCATATATTTT. Filled out from reference TRBV2 and TRBJ1-3, the complete variable domain reads EPEVTQTPSHQVTQMGQEVILRCVPISNHLYFYWYRQILGQKVEFLVSFYNNEISEKSEIFDDQFSVERPDGSNFTLKIRSTKLEDSAMYFCATSVGAGNTIYFGEGSWLTVV.